A selection of T cell receptor beta chains follows, all from one sample in a study of blood T cell repertoires in COVID-19. Sequencing used immunoSEQ multiplex PCR; TCRdb keeps in-frame clones, though not all of them. The sample lists approximately 97,000 clones, about 85% occurring once. The specimen sequenced was peripheral blood. The receptors originated from a middle-aged man with active COVID-19. Each CDR3 is given with its conserved first and last residue. The order of the fields is clone size, J gene, CDR3 length, V gene, D gene, CDR3 DNA, CDR3 protein. D genes are given only for firm matches. Rows give clone size only sometimes, using once, few, many, or a class for an expanded clone.

size: -
J: TRBJ2-3
length: 13
V: TRBV30
D: TRBD2
DNA: TGTGCCTGGACCGGGACTAGCTCGAGAACGCAGTATTTT
CDR3: CAWTGTSSRTQYF

size: -
J: TRBJ2-5
length: 13
V: TRBV7-9
D: TRBD1
DNA: TGTGCCAGCAGCTTTGACAGGGGGGAGACCCAGTACTTC
CDR3: CASSFDRGETQYF

size: -
J: TRBJ1-4
length: 15
V: TRBV21-1
D: -
DNA: TGTGCCAGCAGCTCAACAGGGGACTCTTCTGAAAAACTGTTTTTT
CDR3: CASSSTGDSSEKLFF

size: -
J: TRBJ2-5
length: 13
V: TRBV6-4
D: -
DNA: TGTGCCAGCCCAATCGGAGGCGAGGAGACCCAGTACTTC
CDR3: CASPIGGEETQYF

size: -
J: TRBJ1-5
length: 14
V: TRBV2
D: TRBD1
DNA: TGTGCCAGCAGGAACAGGGGAGGCAATCAGCCCCAGCATTTT
CDR3: CASRNRGGNQPQHF

size: -
J: TRBJ2-5
length: 17
V: TRBV19
D: -
DNA: TGTGCCAGTAGTATAGATCCACCGGAGGGGTCTCAAGAGACCCAGTACTTC
CDR3: CASSIDPPEGSQETQYF

size: -
J: TRBJ2-3
length: 17
V: TRBV10-3
D: TRBD2
DNA: TGTGCCATCAGTGAGGAGGTTAGCGGGGGGGGCACAGATACGCAGTATTTT
CDR3: CAISEEVSGGGTDTQYF

size: -
J: TRBJ1-2
length: 12
V: TRBV5-4
D: TRBD1
DNA: TGTGCCAGCAGCCGAACAGGGGAAGGCTACACCTTC
CDR3: CASSRTGEGYTF

size: -
J: TRBJ2-3
length: 16
V: TRBV5-4
D: TRBD2
DNA: TGTGCCAGCAGCTTGGGGTCTAGCGGGGTCACAGATACGCAGTATTTT
CDR3: CASSLGSSGVTDTQYF

size: -
J: TRBJ2-5
length: 13
V: TRBV27
D: -
DNA: TGTGCCAGCAGTTTGTACTACCAAGAGACCCAGTACTTC
CDR3: CASSLYYQETQYF

size: -
J: TRBJ1-1
length: 16
V: TRBV25-1
D: -
DNA: TGTGCCAGCAGTGAATCGGGCCGGGGTTCGGTCACTGAAGCTTTCTTT
CDR3: CASSESGRGSVTEAFF

size: -
J: TRBJ1-6
length: 14
V: TRBV5-1
D: -
DNA: TGCGCCAGCAGCCCGCAGGGAGGTAGTTCACCCCTCCACTTT
CDR3: CASSPQGGSSPLHF

size: once
J: TRBJ2-4
length: 14
V: TRBV28
D: -
DNA: TGTGCCAGCAGCCCCTCAGTCCAGAAGAACATTCAGTACTTC
CDR3: CASSPSVQKNIQYF

size: -
J: TRBJ2-5
length: 14
V: TRBV6-5
D: TRBD1
DNA: TGTGCCAGCAGCCTCGGGACAGGGAAAGAGACCCAGTACTTC
CDR3: CASSLGTGKETQYF

size: -
J: TRBJ2-7
length: 14
V: TRBV11-1
D: -
DNA: TGTGCCAGCAGCTTAGACCACAGGCAGTACGAGCAGTACTTC
CDR3: CASSLDHRQYEQYF

size: -
J: TRBJ2-7
length: 16
V: TRBV7-8
D: TRBD1
DNA: TGTGCCAGCAGCTTCCCTAGGACAGGGGGCGCGTACGAGCAGTACTTC
CDR3: CASSFPRTGGAYEQYF

size: -
J: TRBJ2-4
length: 12
V: TRBV12-3/TRBV12-4
D: -
DNA: TGTGCCAGCAGTCCTGGGACTGGTATTCAGTACTTC
CDR3: CASSPGTGIQYF

size: -
J: TRBJ1-2
length: 15
V: TRBV19
D: TRBD1
DNA: TGTGCCAGTAGTATGAAGGACAGGGGGCTCTATGGCTACACCTTC
CDR3: CASSMKDRGLYGYTF

size: -
J: TRBJ1-1
length: 14
V: TRBV7-9
D: TRBD1
DNA: TGTGCCAGCAGCGCAGACAGGGGGAACACTGAAGCTTTCTTT
CDR3: CASSADRGNTEAFF

size: -
J: TRBJ2-1
length: 15
V: TRBV19
D: TRBD1
DNA: TGTGCCAGTAGTATGGGACAGGGGCGATACAATGAGCAGTTCTTC
CDR3: CASSMGQGRYNEQFF

size: -
J: TRBJ2-7
length: 16
V: TRBV6-6
D: TRBD1
DNA: TGTGCCAGCAGTTACGCCGAGGGGGCAATGACCTACGAGCAGTACTTC
CDR3: CASSYAEGAMTYEQYF

size: -
J: TRBJ2-3
length: 16
V: TRBV4-1
D: TRBD2
DNA: TGCGCCAGCAGCCAGGGGGTAGCGGGAGGCACAGATACGCAGTATTTT
CDR3: CASSQGVAGGTDTQYF

size: -
J: TRBJ2-7
length: 14
V: TRBV5-6
D: -
DNA: TGTGCCAGCAGCTTGGCCGGGTCCAACTACGAGCAGTACTTC
CDR3: CASSLAGSNYEQYF

size: -
J: TRBJ1-2
length: 16
V: TRBV19
D: TRBD1
DNA: TGTGCCAGTAGTAGTCGACAGGGCGCCGGTCGCTATGGCTACACCTTC
CDR3: CASSSRQGAGRYGYTF

size: -
J: TRBJ2-7
length: 14
V: TRBV5-4
D: TRBD1
DNA: TGTGCCAGCAGGCGAGGACAGGGGGTCTACGAGCAGTACTTC
CDR3: CASRRGQGVYEQYF

size: -
J: TRBJ1-2
length: 15
V: TRBV13
D: TRBD1
DNA: TGTGCCAGCAGCTTGGCCGGGACAGCGGGCTATGGCTACACCTTC
CDR3: CASSLAGTAGYGYTF

size: -
J: TRBJ2-3
length: 15
V: TRBV6-4
D: -
DNA: TGTGCCAGCAGGGACCAGGGGCTGTTCACAGATACGCAGTATTTT
CDR3: CASRDQGLFTDTQYF

size: -
J: TRBJ2-7
length: 15
V: TRBV7-2
D: TRBD1
DNA: TGTGCCAGCAGCCCACCGGGACAGGGGTTCTACGAGCAGTACTTC
CDR3: CASSPPGQGFYEQYF

size: few
J: TRBJ2-7
length: 11
V: TRBV3-1/TRBV3-2
D: -
DNA: TGTGCCAGCAGCCAAGGGCGGGAGCAGTACTTC
CDR3: CASSQGREQYF

size: -
J: TRBJ1-3
length: 18
V: TRBV18
D: TRBD1
DNA: TGTGCCAGCTCACCGCCCTCCGGGACAGGGCACTCTGGAAACACCATATATTTT
CDR3: CASSPPSGTGHSGNTIYF

size: -
J: TRBJ2-1
length: 15
V: TRBV27
D: -
DNA: TGTGCCAGCAGATCAGGGGCATTCTCCTACAATGAGCAGTTCTTC
CDR3: CASRSGAFSYNEQFF